The 8 T cell receptor beta chains reported below all come from one sample, sequenced in a study of T cells in Graves' hyperthyroidism and ophthalmopathy. Template material for amplifying TCR beta CDR3 regions consisted of RNA transcripts. A first-round RT-PCR of the TCR CDR3 used the HTBI primer set. Using its own MiXCR run on the multiplex PCR reads, TCRdb lists one record per CDR3 protein. The sample lists some 800,000 distinct CDR3 sequences; 35% to 45% were seen once. The sample consisted of blood. The receptor set was obtained from a man between 18 and 35 years old with Graves' hyperthyroidism.

The table lists this clonotype with a few counts. V usage is TRBV5-1 and J usage is TRBJ1-4; 9 bases agree with TRBD1. The V segment lost 2 bases and the J segment 6 bases; nucleotides outside the gene matches: 5. The CDR3 is 15 amino acids. Germline CDR1 is SGHRS and CDR2 is YFSETQ. CDR3 coding DNA: TGCGCCAGCAGCTTCGGGGACAGGGATGATGAAAAACTGTTTTTT. Translating gives CASSFGDRDDEKLFF.

V gene TRBV7-3 combines with J gene TRBJ1-2; possible D gene TRBD1, 6 bases. Germline CDR1 SGHTA, CDR2 FQGTGA. Trimming took 6 bases from V and 7 from J, leaving 18 bases between them. This CDR3 region has 14 residues. The CDR3 DNA follows: TGTGCCAGCAGTATGGGGGCTGAGGGAAGTGGCTACACCTTC. Its protein product is CASSMGAEGSGYTF.

This clonotype was recorded at least ten times. This chain uses TRBV6-5 with TRBJ2-6; no clear D gene. Per the germline V gene, CDR1 is MNHEY and CDR2 is SVGAGI. CDR3 length: 14 residues. The germline V and J ends were trimmed by 2 bases and 5 bases, with 7 bases remaining between them. CDR3 region: CASSYRARANVLTF. The CDR3 region has the DNA TGTGCCAGCAGTTACCGCGCGAGGGCCAACGTCCTGACTTTC.

This clonotype was observed at least ten times. The CDR3 loop is CSVRGGSAYEQYF. The CDR3 DNA reads as TGCAGCGTTCGGGGGGGCAGCGCCTACGAGCAGTACTTC. The chain employs TRBV29-1 and TRBJ2-7; 8 bases fit TRBD2. This CDR3 is built from 13 residues. Looked up from germline, CDR1 is SQVTM and CDR2 is ANQGSEA. The junction had 5 bases not matched to a gene; V was cut back by 5 bases and J by 2 bases.

The rearrangement joins TRBV7-8 to TRBJ1-5; D call uncertain. V lost 5 bases, J lost 9 bases, and 20 bases lay in between. The CDR3 spans 15 residues. The germline V gene encodes CDR1 SGHVS and CDR2 FQNEAQ. This chain's CDR3 is CASSPRGLAVLPQHF. CDR3 coding DNA: TGTGCCAGCAGCCCTCGTGGACTAGCGGTTTTGCCCCAGCATTTT. The full variable domain, its missing parts supplied by reference TRBV7-8 and TRBJ1-5, is GAGVSQSPRYKVAKRGQDVALRCDPISGHVSLFWYQQALGQGPEFLTYFQNEAQLDKSGLPSDRFFAERPEGSVSTLKIQRTQQEDSAVYLCASSPRGLAVLPQHFGDGTRLSIL.

This clonotype was seen once. The V gene is TRBV6-1, the J gene TRBJ2-7; 10 bases are shared with TRBD2. This CDR3 region has 15 residues. The trim removed 7 bases at V and 0 bases at J, leaving 6 bases unmatched. Looked up from germline, CDR1 is MNHNS and CDR2 is SASEGT. CDR3 DNA: TGTGCCAGCATAAAGGCTAGCGGGGGCTCCTACGAGCAGTACTTC. It encodes CASIKASGGSYEQYF.

Ten or more counts support this clonotype. The V gene is TRBV15, the J gene TRBJ1-2; the D gene is possibly TRBD1 (5 bases). Germline loops: CDR1 LNHNV, CDR2 YYDKDF (reference sequence). V lost 1 base and J lost 8, with 14 bases in between. The CDR3 length is 14 residues. CDR3 sequence (DNA): TGTGCCACCAGCAGAGTCGGAGGGGAAAACGGCTACACCTTC. Its translation is CATSRVGGENGYTF.

This clonotype was observed many times. The rearrangement joins TRBV10-3 to TRBJ1-5, with 7 nucleotides matching TRBD1. The J segment lost 5 bases and the V segment lost 10 bases, leaving 8 bases of the junction unmatched. The germline V gene has CDR1 ENHRY and CDR2 SYGVKD. CDR3 length: 13 amino acids. As DNA, the CDR3 is TGTGCCACCAAGGGGGCGATCGATCAGCCCCAGCATTTT. Translation gives CATKGAIDQPQHF.